This TCR beta chain emerged from a study of shared clonotypes between healthy human individuals. Trimming pared 1 base from V and 5 bases from J, leaving 5 bases between. The CDR3 sequence is 12 residues long. Per the germline V gene, CDR1 is SQVTM and CDR2 is ANQGSEA. Produced via immunoSEQ multiplex PCR; TCRdb's table is partial and in-frame only. In the table there are millions of clones, over 85% of which are singletons. On this clone: What it binds is unknown.

Study-level points and caveats: When compared with the clonotypes that were shared by all four sorted-subset donors, the non-shared clonotypes turned out to have lower generation probabilities.

In the naive CD8 group, cells lacked CD45RO and were positively selected for CCR7, so terminally differentiated effector memory CD45RA+ cells were left out. The J gene is TRBJ2-2, the V gene TRBV29-1; D is unresolved. The sequence derives from a man younger than 35 in good health. Sequenced: naive CD8+ T cells sorted from blood. The CDR3 is CSVEVWTGELFF. The CDR3 DNA follows: TGCAGCGTTGAAGTCTGGACCGGGGAGCTGTTTTTT.